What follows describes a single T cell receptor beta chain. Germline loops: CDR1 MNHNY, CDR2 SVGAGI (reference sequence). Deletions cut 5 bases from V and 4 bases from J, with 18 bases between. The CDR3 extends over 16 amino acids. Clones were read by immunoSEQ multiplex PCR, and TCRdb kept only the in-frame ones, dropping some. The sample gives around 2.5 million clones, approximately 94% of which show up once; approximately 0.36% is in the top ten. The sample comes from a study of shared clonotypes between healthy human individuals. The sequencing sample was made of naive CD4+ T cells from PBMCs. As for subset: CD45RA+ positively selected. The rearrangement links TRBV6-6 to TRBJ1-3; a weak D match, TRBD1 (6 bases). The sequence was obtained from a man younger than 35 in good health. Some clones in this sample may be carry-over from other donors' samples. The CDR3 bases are TGTGCCAGCAGTCTCCCTGGGGGGCTTCGGGGAAACACCATATATTTT. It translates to CASSLPGGLRGNTIYF.